This TCR beta chain was found in a study of metastatic and nonmetastatic thyroid tumors. Findings of the study overall: Compared with benign nodules, malignant thyroid tumors were reported to have significantly higher TCR beta diversity in both blood and tumor.

Not a single patient had been given any form of treatment at any point before undergoing thyroid surgery. The J segment lost 3 bases and the V segment lost 10 bases, leaving 12 bases of the junction unmatched. The CDR3 loop spans 15 amino acids. Germline V lookup: CDR1 MDHEN, CDR2 SYDVKM. TCRdb ran MiXCR on the PCR reads. The data hold about 20,000 clones, with 10% to 15% observed a single time. The sample holds many counts of this clone. Its target is not known. The sequencing sample was made of blood. The TCR comes from a male donor with papillary thyroid cancer or a benign thyroid nodule (not recorded which). Some clones in this sample may be carry-over from other donors' samples. The V gene is TRBV28, the J gene TRBJ1-5, with 7 bases lining up with TRBD1. The CDR3 region has the DNA TGTGCCACAGTCAAGGGGGCGGGGGTCAATCAGCCCCAGCATTTT. Protein sequence: CATVKGAGVNQPQHF. The variable domain in full, completed from reference TRBV28 and TRBJ1-5, reads DVKVTQSSRYLVKRTGEKVFLECVQDMDHENMFWYRQDPGLGLRLIYFSYDVKMKEKGDIPEGYSVSREKKERFSLILESASTNQTSMYLCATVKGAGVNQPQHFGDGTRLSIL.